One sample yielded the 4 T cell receptor beta chains listed below, sequenced in a study of T cells in Graves' hyperthyroidism and ophthalmopathy. RNA transcripts gave rise to amplified TCR beta CDR3 regions. When the TCR CDR3 underwent first-round RT-PCR, the HTBI primer set was used. TCRdb fed the multiplex PCR reads into MiXCR, producing one record per CDR3 protein. The profile shows around 360,000 distinct CDR3 sequences, roughly 15% of them singletons. The specimen sequenced was blood. These receptors came from a woman in her sixties or seventies with Graves' ophthalmopathy.

This clonotype came up many times. This chain connects TRBV2 to TRBJ1-1, with a tentative D call TRBD1 (5 bases). The CDR3 has 14 residues. V was pared by 7 bases and J by 1 base, with 13 bases between. The germline gives CDR1 SNHLY, CDR2 FYNNEI. For the CDR3, the DNA is TGTGCCAGCACCGGACACGGCTCGAACACTGAAGCTTTCTTT. Encoded protein: CASTGHGSNTEAFF.

Only a few counts were recorded for this clonotype. This sequence joins TRBV20-1 and TRBJ1-2; TRBD1 matches at 7 bases. Germline CDR1 reads DFQATT; CDR2 reads SNEGSKA (reference sequence). The CDR3 loop spans 13 amino acids. V lost 8 bases, J lost 8 bases, and 14 bases stayed unmatched. The CDR3: CSTPGQTLEGYTF. The CDR3 region has the DNA TGCAGTACTCCGGGACAGACCCTTGAGGGCTACACCTTC.

This clonotype came up many times. J is TRBJ2-4 and V is TRBV30; 11 bases fit TRBD1. The CDR3 totals 14 residues. J was trimmed by 8 bases and V by 0 bases; bases with no gene match: 3. CDR1 and CDR2 (germline): GTSNPN, SVGIG (reference sequence). For the CDR3, the DNA is TGTGCCTGGAGTGTACTGGGACAGGGGGACATTCAGTACTTC. Protein product: CAWSVLGQGDIQYF.

V is TRBV9 and J is TRBJ1-6, with 7 bases lining up with TRBD1. Germline V lookup: CDR1 SGDLS, CDR2 YYNGEE. The CDR3 length is 17 residues. V dropped 0 bases and J dropped 6; count of bases not matched to a gene: 9. Here the CDR3 DNA reads TGTGCCAGCAGCGTAGCACCGGGACAGAGCCTTAATTCACCCCTCCACTTT. It yields the protein CASSVAPGQSLNSPLHF.